This T cell receptor (beta chain) was identified during a study of cytomegalovirus exposure and HLA in healthy donors. PCR employed 60 Vbeta and 13 Jbeta primers. Assay: immunoSEQ multiplex PCR; the TCRdb copy retains only in-frame clones and omits some. This repertoire shows 100,000 to 150,000 clones, over 70% found once; its top ten account for around 2%. Study findings and constraints: In a later analysis, fewer than 20,000 TCR beta sequences were associated with HLA alleles at 0.05 false discovery rate.

The V end lost 3 bases, the J end lost 1 base, and 7 bases lay between the germline ends. The CDR3 is made up of 14 amino acids. The germline V gene has CDR1 MDHEN and CDR2 SYDVKM. Only a few counts were recorded for this clone. What it binds is not known. Sequencing input: PBMCs. The sequence was collected from a woman in her thirties or forties in good health and CMV-seronegative. This rearrangement joins TRBV28 to TRBJ1-5; the D is unclear. CDR3 in DNA: TGTGCCAGCAGTTTGCGGATAAGCAATCAGCCCCAGCATTTT. Translation gives CASSLRISNQPQHF.